These 32 T cell receptor beta chains were sequenced from one sample in a study of blood T cell repertoires in COVID-19 (dated by TCRdb to about 2020). The library was produced with the immunoSEQ multiplex PCR assay. TCRdb provides this immuneACCESS table in a form limited to in-frame rearrangements. Some clones are lacking; in checked studies, under half of them reflect an unresolved V gene, and why the rest are absent is not known. This sample comprises around 300,000 clones, 75% to 90% of them detected only once. 2.5% to 3% of the sample lies in the top ten. Sample: peripheral blood. The receptors originated from a woman aged 30 to 39 with active or convalescent COVID-19.

The chain links TRBV6-2 or TRBV6-3 to TRBJ2-7, with D possibly matching TRBD2 (6 bases). Germline V gene data show CDR1 as MNHEY and CDR2 as SVGEGT. Trimming took 2 bases from V and 1 from J, leaving 12 bases between them. There are 15 residues in the CDR3. Here the CDR3 DNA reads TGTGCCAGCAGTTACCGGGACTGGTCTTCCTACGAGCAGTACTTC. This translates into CASSYRDWSSYEQYF.

This chain links TRBV15 with TRBJ2-1, with 9 bases that match TRBD2. Germline lookup yields CDR1 LNHNV and CDR2 YYDKDF (reference sequence). With V trimmed by 5 bases and J by 3 bases, 8 bases remained unmatched. The CDR3 extends over 16 amino acids. CDR3 coding DNA: TGTGCCACCAGCTGGTCCAGCGGGGGGAACTACAATGAGCAGTTCTTC. Its protein product is CATSWSSGGNYNEQFF. The whole variable domain, filled in from reference TRBV15 and TRBJ2-1, reads DAMVIQNPRYQVTQFGKPVTLSCSQTLNHNVMYWYQQKSSQAPKLLFHYYDKDFNNEADTPDNFQSRRPNTSFCFLDIRSPGLGDTAMYLCATSWSSGGNYNEQFFGPGTRLTVL.

The chain uses TRBV30 and TRBJ2-5; 8 positions match TRBD2. The CDR3 length is 16 residues. V shed 0 bases, J shed 5 bases, and the junction held 11 bases outside the gene matches. Germline V lookup: CDR1 GTSNPN, CDR2 SVGIG (reference sequence). In DNA, the CDR3 is TGTGCCTGGAGTGTTTCTTATCGGGGGGGGAGGGAGACCCAGTACTTC. This codes for CAWSVSYRGGRETQYF.

This sequence joins TRBV28 and TRBJ1-1; D unresolved. Trimming stripped 8 bases from V and 4 bases from J, with 8 bases between. This CDR3 is 11 amino acids long. Germline CDR1 reads MDHEN; CDR2 reads SYDVKM. CDR3 amino acids: CASFQFTEAFF. CDR3 nucleotides: TGTGCCAGCTTCCAGTTCACTGAAGCTTTCTTT.

J is TRBJ2-1 and V is TRBV7-3, with TRBD2 matching over 8 bases. The CDR3 totals 16 residues. Germline assignment: CDR1 SGHTA and CDR2 FQGTGA. The V and J ends lost 2 bases and 2 bases, in that order; junction bases with no gene match: 5. The CDR3 coding sequence is TGTGCCAGCAGCTTAGGGGCGGGGGGCACCTACAATGAGCAGTTCTTC. Translating gives CASSLGAGGTYNEQFF.

The chain employs TRBV5-4 and TRBJ2-3, with 9 bases lining up with TRBD2. CDR3 length equals 17 residues. Germline CDR1 SGHNT, CDR2 YYREEE (reference sequence). Trimming removed 4 bases from V and 1 base from J; junction bases left unmatched: 10. The CDR3 is CASSPTRLAVGTDTQYF. The DNA of the CDR3 is TGTGCCAGCAGCCCGACCCGACTAGCGGTGGGCACAGATACGCAGTATTTT. The variable domain in full, with the rest retrieved from reference TRBV5-4 and TRBJ2-3, is ETGVTQSPTHLIKTRGQQVTLRCSSQSGHNTVSWYQQALGQGPQFIFQYYREEENGRGNFPPRFSGLQFPNYSSELNVNALELDDSALYLCASSPTRLAVGTDTQYFGPGTRLTVL.

The chain combines TRBV9 with TRBJ2-7, with 10 bases lining up with TRBD1. The CDR3 is 16 residues long. With 4 bases clipped from V and 4 bases from J, the junction kept 11 bases outside the gene matches. Germline CDR1 is SGDLS and CDR2 is YYNGEE. The CDR3 region is CASSKRQDRGWYEQYF. CDR3 nucleotide sequence: TGTGCCAGCAGCAAACGGCAGGACAGGGGGTGGTACGAGCAGTACTTC.

This chain uses TRBV2 with TRBJ1-5, with D maybe TRBD1 (6 bases). In germline, CDR1 is SNHLY, CDR2 FYNNEI. The V end lost 3 bases, the J end lost 0 bases, and 9 bases lay between the germline ends. The CDR3 has 15 amino acids. CDR3 region: CASSDRGNSNQPQHF. The CDR3 DNA sequence: TGTGCCAGCAGTGACAGGGGAAATAGCAATCAGCCCCAGCATTTT.

This chain connects TRBV19 to TRBJ1-5; TRBD1 matches 8 bases. CDR3 length: 15 amino acids. The trim removed 8 bases at V and 5 bases at J, leaving 11 bases unmatched. Germline V gene lookup returns CDR1 LNHDA and CDR2 SQIVND (reference sequence). The CDR3 bases are TGTGCCAGTGACATCCCGGGACAGGCCCATCAGCCCCAGCATTTT. This translates into CASDIPGQAHQPQHF.

V is TRBV28 and J is TRBJ2-7; tentatively, D is TRBD1 (6 bases). This CDR3 has 15 residues. V shed 5 bases and J shed 1 base, with 15 bases lying between them. CDR1 MDHEN and CDR2 SYDVKM come from the germline V gene. CDR3 protein: CASSIQGSSSYEQYF. CDR3 bases: TGTGCCAGCAGTATCCAGGGGTCCTCTTCCTACGAGCAGTACTTC.

The chain combines TRBV30 with TRBJ1-2; 8 positions agree with TRBD1. This CDR3 has 14 residues. V was pared by 2 bases and J by 7 bases, with 9 bases of the junction left unmatched. In germline, CDR1 is GTSNPN, CDR2 SVGIG (reference sequence). The DNA of the CDR3 is TGTGCCTGGAGTCTCCCGGACAGGGTTGGTGGCTACACCTTC. Translated, it gives CAWSLPDRVGGYTF.

J is TRBJ1-6 and V is TRBV9; no reliable D call. CDR1 is SGDLS and CDR2 is YYNGEE in the germline V gene. This CDR3 region has 14 residues. V was clipped by 1 base and J by 6 bases, with 8 bases between them. The CDR3 reads CASSVQNTNSPLHF. The CDR3 DNA is TGTGCCAGCAGCGTACAAAACACTAATTCACCCCTCCACTTT. Based on the CDR3 plus reference TRBV9 and TRBJ1-6, the full variable domain is DSGVTQTPKHLITATGQRVTLRCSPRSGDLSVYWYQQSLDQGLQFLIQYYNGEERAKGNILERFSAQQFPDLHSELNLSSLELGDSALYFCASSVQNTNSPLHFGNGTRLTVT.

This chain links TRBV5-1 with TRBJ2-5, with TRBD1 matching 8 bases. V was pared by 4 bases and J by 4 bases, with 9 bases of the junction left unmatched. This CDR3 contains 15 residues. Germline V gives CDR1 SGHRS, CDR2 YFSETQ. The CDR3 reads CASSTQPGTGETQYF. DNA of the CDR3: TGCGCCAGCAGCACCCAACCCGGGACAGGAGAGACCCAGTACTTC.

V gene TRBV19 combines with J gene TRBJ2-3; D might be TRBD2 (5 bases). The CDR3 extends over 14 amino acids. The V end lost 3 bases, the J end lost 3 bases, and 10 bases lay between the germline ends. Germline CDR1 and CDR2: LNHDA and SQIVND (reference sequence). In nucleotides, the CDR3 is TGTGCCAGTAGTATTGGACGGGAAACAGATACGCAGTATTTT. Translation: CASSIGRETDTQYF.

V gene TRBV5-1 combines with J gene TRBJ2-5; D remains ambiguous. V was clipped by 0 bases and J by 1 base, with 7 bases between them. The V gene's germline CDR1 is SGHRS and CDR2 YFSETQ. This CDR3 has 14 amino acids. CDR3 in DNA: TGCGCCAGCAGCTTGGTCTATTCCCAAGAGACCCAGTACTTC. Translating it yields CASSLVYSQETQYF. Variable domain in full (rest from reference TRBV5-1 and TRBJ2-5): KAGVTQTPRYLIKTRGQQVTLSCSPISGHRSVSWYQQTPGQGLQFLFEYFSETQRNKGNFPGRFSGRQFSNSRSEMNVSTLELGDSALYLCASSLVYSQETQYFGPGTRLLVL.

On this clone: One end of the junction does not line up with germline, which may come from a read error. The chain recombines TRBV3-1 (or the pseudogene TRBV3-2) with TRBJ2-1, with 7 bases identical to TRBD1. CDR3 length: 12 amino acids. Looked up from germline, CDR1 is LGHDT and CDR2 is YNNKEL (reference sequence). CDR3: CASSLRDRELFF. The DNA for the CDR3 is TGTGCCAGCAGCCTCCGGGACAGAGAGCTGTTCTTC.

V and J are TRBV30 and TRBJ1-4, with D hard to call. The CDR3 totals 17 residues. Trimming removed 0 bases from V and 0 bases from J, with 14 bases in between. CDR1 is GTSNPN, CDR2 SVGIG, per germline (reference sequence). CDR3 amino acids: CAWSVVRLSATNEKLFF. CDR3 nucleotides: TGTGCCTGGAGTGTAGTCAGGTTATCTGCAACTAATGAAAAACTGTTTTTT.

V and J are TRBV15 and TRBJ1-1, with TRBD1 matching over 8 bases. The CDR3 covers 17 residues. Germline CDR1 and CDR2: LNHNV and YYDKDF (reference sequence). V shed 0 bases and J 1 base; nucleotides not matched to a gene: 7. CDR3 loop: CATSRDLSTGGNTEAFF. The CDR3 nucleotides are TGTGCCACCAGCAGAGACCTTAGCACAGGGGGGAACACTGAAGCTTTCTTT.

The chain links TRBV7-2 to TRBJ1-2; the D is unclear. The V and J ends lost 2 bases and 4 bases respectively, with 11 bases between them. This CDR3 comprises 14 residues. CDR1 and CDR2 (germline): SGHTA, FQGNSA. CDR3 bases: TGTGCCAGCAGCTTACAGGATCTGGGCTATGGCTACACCTTC. This encodes CASSLQDLGYGYTF.

This chain connects TRBV23-1 to TRBJ2-1, with 9 nucleotides matching TRBD2. TRBV23-1 falls under the ORF class, with uncertain function. V lost 3 bases to trimming and J lost 5 bases; unmatched junction nucleotides: 11. The CDR3 has 17 residues. The CDR3 protein is CASSHHAGTSFDNEQFF. The CDR3 region has the DNA TGCGCCAGCAGTCACCACGCCGGGACTAGCTTCGACAATGAGCAGTTCTTC.

The chain recombines TRBV30 with TRBJ2-3; possibly TRBD1 for D (6 bases). The closer fit of TRBJ1-5 to the DNA end suggests the J call may be wrong. Germline CDR1 is GTSNPN and CDR2 is SVGIG (reference sequence). This CDR3 is built from 14 residues. In nucleotides, the CDR3 is TGTGCCTGGTGTGAGCGGGGGGGCACAGATACGCAGCATTTT. Its protein product is CAWCERGGTDTQHF.

The chain has TRBV2 and TRBJ1-6, with D maybe TRBD1 (6 bases). This CDR3 has 12 residues. Germline assignment: CDR1 SNHLY and CDR2 FYNNEI. Trimming took off 8 bases at V and 11 bases at J, with 13 bases between the two ends. In DNA form, the CDR3 reads TGTGCCAGCGGGACACGAGTTCCACCCCTCCACTTT. Encoded protein: CASGTRVPPLHF.

In its sample, this clone was seen once. The chain couples TRBV6-2 or TRBV6-3 to TRBJ1-3; D unclear. In germline, CDR1 is MNHEY, CDR2 SVGEGT. The CDR3 consists of 16 residues. The ends were cut back, 2 bases at V and 1 base at J, with 12 bases in the middle. CDR3 region: CASSYGWRESGNTIYF. The CDR3 DNA is TGTGCCAGCAGTTACGGGTGGAGGGAGTCTGGAAACACCATATATTTT.

For this clone: Different DNA sequences within this sample yield the same CDR3. V is TRBV4-3 and J is TRBJ1-2, with D hard to call. The CDR3 is 14 residues long. V was clipped by 1 base and J by 2 bases, with 8 bases between them. CDR1 is LGHNA, CDR2 YSLEER, per germline. In DNA, the CDR3 is TGCGCCAGCAGCCAAGCGCCGGGGAACTATGGCTACACCTTC. Translation gives CASSQAPGNYGYTF.

CDR3 amino acids: CASSAGQQIYEQYF. The CDR3, as DNA: TGTGCCAGCAGCGCCGGACAGCAGATTTACGAGCAGTACTTC. This chain uses TRBV5-4 with TRBJ2-7, with a weak D call TRBD1 (6 bases). Germline V gene sequence: CDR1 SGHNT, CDR2 YYREEE (reference sequence). CDR3 size: 14 residues. V gave up 4 bases and J gave up 4 bases, with 15 bases separating them.

The chain carries TRBV18 and TRBJ1-1; 8 positions agree with TRBD1. This CDR3 has 15 residues. Germline V lookup: CDR1 KGHSH, CDR2 LQKENI. The ends lost 3 bases at V and 10 bases at J; junction bases unmatched: 13. DNA for the CDR3: TGTGCCAGCTCACCCACGACAGGGGCCAAAACGGGAGCTTTCTTT. Translated, it gives CASSPTTGAKTGAFF.

This clone appeared a few times. V gene TRBV6-5 combines with J gene TRBJ1-2; D unresolved. Looked up from germline, CDR1 is MNHEY and CDR2 is SVGAGI. CDR3 length: 13 residues. V lost 5 bases and J lost 0, with 7 bases in between. In DNA, the CDR3 is TGTGCCAGCAGTATGACATCTAACTATGGCTACACCTTC. Its protein product is CASSMTSNYGYTF.

The chain carries TRBV19 and TRBJ1-5; 7 bases fit TRBD1. The CDR3 covers 16 residues. With V trimmed by 6 bases and J by 3 bases, 11 bases remained unmatched. CDR1 and CDR2 (germline): LNHDA, SQIVND (reference sequence). Here the CDR3 DNA reads TGTGCCAGTAGACCCCGGGACAGAGTAGTCAATCAGCCCCAGCATTTT. Residues: CASRPRDRVVNQPQHF.

The chain carries TRBV28 and TRBJ2-1; perhaps TRBD2 as D (6 bases). The V gene's germline CDR1 is MDHEN and CDR2 SYDVKM. With 8 bases removed from V and 0 bases from J, the gap between germline ends came to 11 bases. The CDR3 consists of 14 residues. The CDR3 DNA sequence: TGTGCCAGCGAGGACGGGAGCTCCTACAATGAGCAGTTCTTC. The encoded protein is CASEDGSSYNEQFF.

Only one count was recorded for this clone. This chain connects TRBV6-5 to TRBJ1-6; TRBD1 matches at 7 bases. Per germline, CDR1 MNHEY and CDR2 SVGAGI. V gave up 6 bases and J gave up 6 bases; unmatched junction bases: 5. The length of the CDR3 is 14 residues. CDR3 nucleotide sequence: TGTGCCAGCAGACAGGGGCGCCGTAATTCACCCCTCCACTTT. Translating it yields CASRQGRRNSPLHF.

This chain links TRBV2 with TRBJ2-5, with TRBD2 matching over 10 bases. CDR1 SNHLY and CDR2 FYNNEI come from the germline V gene. After removal of 4 bases from V and 9 bases from J, the junction contained 14 bases not matched to a gene. The CDR3 totals 16 residues. CDR3: CASSGGIGLAVTSQYF. As DNA, the CDR3 is TGTGCCAGCAGTGGAGGCATCGGACTAGCGGTAACGTCCCAGTACTTC.

In this sample, this clone turned up a few times. This chain joins TRBV27 and TRBJ1-4; D is ambiguous. Trimming pared 5 bases from V and 0 bases from J, leaving 13 bases between. Per germline, CDR1 MNHEY and CDR2 SMNVEV (reference sequence). This CDR3 is built from 16 residues. CDR3 residues: CASSPSHYATNEKLFF. Written as DNA, the CDR3 is TGTGCCAGCAGTCCTAGTCACTATGCAACTAATGAAAAACTGTTTTTT.